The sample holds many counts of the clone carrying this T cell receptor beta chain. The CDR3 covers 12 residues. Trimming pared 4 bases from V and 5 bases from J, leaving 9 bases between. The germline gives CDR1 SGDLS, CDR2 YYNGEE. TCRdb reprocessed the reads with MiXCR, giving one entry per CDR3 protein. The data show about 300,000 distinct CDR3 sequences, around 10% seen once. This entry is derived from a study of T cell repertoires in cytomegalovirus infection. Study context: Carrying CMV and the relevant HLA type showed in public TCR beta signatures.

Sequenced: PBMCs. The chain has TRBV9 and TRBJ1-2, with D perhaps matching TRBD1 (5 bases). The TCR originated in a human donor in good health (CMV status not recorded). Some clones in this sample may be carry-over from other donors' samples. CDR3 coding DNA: TGTGCCAGCAGCCGGGGGGAGTATGGCTACACCTTC. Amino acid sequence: CASSRGEYGYTF.